This T cell receptor (beta chain) came from a study of blood T cell repertoires in COVID-19. Study at large: The cDNA or gDNA used as material had been derived from T cells, B-cell-depleted T cells, or PBMCs.

As handled by the study authors: From reference gene primer amplification, estimates of nucleated cell counts were derived. The repertoire was sequenced with immunoSEQ multiplex PCR; TCRdb's copy has only in-frame clones and lacks some. That table gives V, J and clone size, and the DNA gave D and trimming. The sample consists of 100,000 to 120,000 clones, around 84% of them appearing once. This CDR3 region has 14 residues. Per germline, CDR1 SNHLY and CDR2 FYNNEI. With 4 bases removed from V and 5 bases from J, the gap between germline ends came to 15 bases. Sample: peripheral blood. The V gene is TRBV2, the J gene TRBJ2-7, with D maybe TRBD1 (6 bases). The source is a man aged 40-49 years with acute or convalescent COVID-19. This CDR3 reads CASSGLQGTHEQYF. The CDR3 DNA sequence: TGTGCCAGCAGTGGGCTACAGGGAACCCACGAGCAGTACTTC.